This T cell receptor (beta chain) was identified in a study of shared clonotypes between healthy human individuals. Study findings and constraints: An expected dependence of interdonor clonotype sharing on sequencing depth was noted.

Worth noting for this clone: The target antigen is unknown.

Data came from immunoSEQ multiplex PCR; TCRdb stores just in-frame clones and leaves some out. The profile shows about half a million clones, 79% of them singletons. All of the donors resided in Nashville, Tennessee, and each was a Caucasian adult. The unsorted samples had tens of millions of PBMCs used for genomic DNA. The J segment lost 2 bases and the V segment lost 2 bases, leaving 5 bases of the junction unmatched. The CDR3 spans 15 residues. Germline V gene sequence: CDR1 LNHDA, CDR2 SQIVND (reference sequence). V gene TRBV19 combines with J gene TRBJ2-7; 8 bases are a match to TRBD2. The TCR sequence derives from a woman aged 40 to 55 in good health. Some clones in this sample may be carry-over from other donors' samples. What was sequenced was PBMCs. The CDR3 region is CASSILLAGPYEQYF. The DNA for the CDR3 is TGTGCCAGTAGTATACTTCTAGCGGGCCCCTACGAGCAGTACTTC.